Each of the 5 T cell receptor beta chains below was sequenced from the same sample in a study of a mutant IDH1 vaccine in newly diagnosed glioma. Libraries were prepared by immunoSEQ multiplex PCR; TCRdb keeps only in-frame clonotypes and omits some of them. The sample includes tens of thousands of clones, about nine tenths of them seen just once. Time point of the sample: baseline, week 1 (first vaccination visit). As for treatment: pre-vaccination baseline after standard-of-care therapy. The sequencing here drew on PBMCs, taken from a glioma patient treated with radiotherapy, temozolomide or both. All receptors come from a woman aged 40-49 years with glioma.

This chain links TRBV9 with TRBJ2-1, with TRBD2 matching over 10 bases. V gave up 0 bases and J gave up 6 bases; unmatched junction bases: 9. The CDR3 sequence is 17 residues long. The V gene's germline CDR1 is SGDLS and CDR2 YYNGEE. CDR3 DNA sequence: TGTGCCAGCAGCGTAGGGTTTGGGACTAGCGCTATCAATGAGCAGTTCTTC. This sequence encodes CASSVGFGTSAINEQFF.

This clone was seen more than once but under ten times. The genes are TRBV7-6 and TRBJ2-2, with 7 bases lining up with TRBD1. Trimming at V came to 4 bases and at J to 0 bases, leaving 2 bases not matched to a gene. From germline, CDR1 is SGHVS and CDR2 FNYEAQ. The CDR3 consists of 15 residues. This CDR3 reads CASSYRGANTGELFF. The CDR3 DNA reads TGTGCCAGCAGCTACAGGGGCGCGAACACCGGGGAGCTGTTTTTT.

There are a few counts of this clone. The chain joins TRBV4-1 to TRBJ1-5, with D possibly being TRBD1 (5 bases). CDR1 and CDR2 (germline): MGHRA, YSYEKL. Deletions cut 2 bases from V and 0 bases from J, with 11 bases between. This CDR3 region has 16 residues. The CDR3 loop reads CASSQSTGHSNQPQHF. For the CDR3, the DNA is TGCGCCAGCAGCCAAAGTACAGGACATAGCAATCAGCCCCAGCATTTT.

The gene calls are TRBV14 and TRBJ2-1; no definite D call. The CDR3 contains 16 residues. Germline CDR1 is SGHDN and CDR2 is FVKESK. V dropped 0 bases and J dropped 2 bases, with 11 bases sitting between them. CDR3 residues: CASSQDTGPPYNEQFF. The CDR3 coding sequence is TGTGCCAGCAGCCAAGATACCGGGCCCCCCTACAATGAGCAGTTCTTC.

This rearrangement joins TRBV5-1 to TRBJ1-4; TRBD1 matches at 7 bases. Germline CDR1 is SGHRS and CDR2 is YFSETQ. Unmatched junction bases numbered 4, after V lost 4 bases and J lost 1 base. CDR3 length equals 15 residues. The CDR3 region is CASSPTGVTNEKLFF. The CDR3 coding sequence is TGCGCCAGCAGCCCCACAGGGGTAACTAATGAAAAACTGTTTTTT. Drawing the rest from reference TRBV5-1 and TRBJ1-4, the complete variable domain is KAGVTQTPRYLIKTRGQQVTLSCSPISGHRSVSWYQQTPGQGLQFLFEYFSETQRNKGNFPGRFSGRQFSNSRSEMNVSTLELGDSALYLCASSPTGVTNEKLFFGSGTQLSVL.